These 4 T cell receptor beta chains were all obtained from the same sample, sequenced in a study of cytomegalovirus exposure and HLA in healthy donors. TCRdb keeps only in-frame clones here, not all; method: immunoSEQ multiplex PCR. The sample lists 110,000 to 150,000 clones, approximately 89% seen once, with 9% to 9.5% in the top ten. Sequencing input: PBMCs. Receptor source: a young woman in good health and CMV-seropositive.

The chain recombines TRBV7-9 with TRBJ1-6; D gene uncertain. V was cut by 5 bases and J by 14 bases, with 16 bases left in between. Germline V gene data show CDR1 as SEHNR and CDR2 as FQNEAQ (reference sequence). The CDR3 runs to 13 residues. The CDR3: CASSHSSYPALHF. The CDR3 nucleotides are TGTGCCAGCAGCCATTCATCGTATCCGGCCCTCCACTTT.

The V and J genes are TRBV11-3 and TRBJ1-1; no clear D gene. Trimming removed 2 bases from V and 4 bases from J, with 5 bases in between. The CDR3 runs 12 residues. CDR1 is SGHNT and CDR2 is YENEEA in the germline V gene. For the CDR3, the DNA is TGTGCCAGCAGCTTAAGCGGCACTGAAGCTTTCTTT. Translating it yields CASSLSGTEAFF.

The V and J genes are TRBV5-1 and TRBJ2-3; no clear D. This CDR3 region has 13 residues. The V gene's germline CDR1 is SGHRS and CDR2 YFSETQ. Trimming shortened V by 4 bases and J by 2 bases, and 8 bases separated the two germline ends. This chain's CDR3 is CASSPRDTDTQYF. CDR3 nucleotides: TGCGCCAGCAGCCCAAGAGACACAGATACGCAGTATTTT.

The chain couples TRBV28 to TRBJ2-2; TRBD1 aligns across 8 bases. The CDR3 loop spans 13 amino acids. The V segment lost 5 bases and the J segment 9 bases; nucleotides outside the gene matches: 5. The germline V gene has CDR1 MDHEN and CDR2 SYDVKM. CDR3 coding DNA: TGTGCCAGCAGTCCAAGACAGGGGTGGGAGCTGTTTTTT. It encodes CASSPRQGWELFF.